These 2 T cell receptor beta chains share one sample of origin, sequenced in a study of T cell responses to AZD1222 COVID-19 vaccine. The table came from immunoSEQ multiplex PCR; TCRdb's copy has only in-frame clones and leaves some out. The data hold about 150,000 clones, with 86% observed a single time. The sample was peripheral blood, taken on day 0 of MenACWY control vaccination. The source of these receptors is an adult in good health.

This chain uses TRBV5-5 with TRBJ1-2; unclear D gene. Looked up from germline, CDR1 is SGHKS and CDR2 is YYEKEE (reference sequence). The V gene lost 4 bases and the J gene lost 4 bases, with 14 bases spanning the gap. The CDR3 spans 14 residues. The CDR3 sequence: CASSTHLFSYGYTF. The CDR3 coding sequence is TGTGCCAGCAGCACACACCTCTTCTCCTATGGCTACACCTTC.

The chain couples TRBV4-2 to TRBJ2-7, with 7 bases that match TRBD1. The germline V gene encodes CDR1 LGHNA and CDR2 YNFKEQ. The CDR3 loop spans 14 amino acids. V lost 4 bases and J lost 6; bases outside the gene matches: 9. The CDR3 DNA reads TGTGCCAGCAGCCGCTCGGGACAGAGTGGCGAGCAGTACTTC. The encoded protein is CASSRSGQSGEQYF.